The entry below describes one T cell receptor beta chain. The antigen remains undetermined. The CDR3 contains 17 residues. V lost 2 bases and J 4 bases, leaving 20 bases between the germline ends. Germline values: CDR1 SGHVS, CDR2 FQNEAQ. The data derive from a study of graft-versus-host responses after intestinal transplantation. Regarding the study as a whole: Within allografts, high graft-versus-host to host-versus-graft clonal ratios were seen among patients with graft-donor T cell macrochimerism. Marrow from the recipient contained GvH clones, some of which had appeared first in ileum or blood.

Sequencing used immunoSEQ multiplex PCR; TCRdb keeps in-frame clones, though not all of them. Of tens of thousands of clones in the sample, about 90% were seen once. Material: unstimulated CD8+ T cells sorted from spleen or lymph node cells, obtained before intestinal transplant. The rearrangement uses TRBV7-8 and TRBJ2-5; possible D gene TRBD1, 6 bases. The sequence was obtained from a human donor who received an intestinal transplant. The CDR3 sequence: CASSLYFTGPAVETQYF. DNA for the CDR3: TGTGCCAGCAGCTTATACTTTACAGGGCCGGCTGTAGAGACCCAGTACTTC.